This entry is about one TCR beta chain. The antigen remains unidentified. This sample was taken from a study of STAT3 mutations in large granular lymphocyte leukemia. The repertoire was sequenced with immunoSEQ multiplex PCR; TCRdb's copy has only in-frame clones and lacks some. The sample contains about 42,000 clones, roughly 81% of which appear only once. Notes on the study in general: Treatment regimens differed across patients between samplings. Every T-LGLL patient had at least one immunodominant TCRbeta clonotype.

Germline CDR1 reads KGHSH; CDR2 reads LQKENI. This CDR3 is built from 16 residues. Trimming at V came to 6 bases and at J to 5 bases, leaving 15 bases not matched to a gene. The material sequenced was PBMCs. J is TRBJ1-2 and V is TRBV18; TRBD1 matches at 7 bases. The receptor was derived from a human donor with T large granular lymphocyte leukemia. Some clones in this sample may be carry-over from other donors' samples. The CDR3 nucleotides read TGTGCCAGCTCCGGGGACAGTAAAAGCCCCTTTTATGGCTACACCTTC. This codes for CASSGDSKSPFYGYTF.